Sequencing of this T cell receptor beta chain was carried out in a study of cytomegalovirus exposure and HLA in healthy donors. Findings and limits, study-wide: The study recorded over 150 TCR beta chains that were cytomegalovirus-associated.

A note on this clone: Its antigen is as yet unknown.

Germline V CDR1 and CDR2: MDHEN, SYDVKM. The CDR3 length is 15 residues. Trimming shortened V by 6 bases and J by 6 bases, and 21 bases separated the two germline ends. Profiling relied on immunoSEQ multiplex PCR, and the TCRdb table lists in-frame clones only, not all of them. The sample yields approximately 230,000 clones, about 88% seen once. This receptor was identified in a man aged 18 to 30 in good health and CMV-seropositive. V and J are TRBV28 and TRBJ2-7, with D perhaps TRBD2 (5 bases). The sequencing input was PBMCs. The CDR3 protein is CASSPDPSSYFEQYF. For the CDR3, the DNA is TGTGCCAGCAGCCCTGATCCTAGCAGTTACTTCGAGCAGTACTTC.